The sequence of this T cell receptor (beta chain) was determined in a study of T-cell reconstitution after alpha-beta-depleted transplantation in children. Study-wide findings and caveats: Certain patients had high TCRbeta diversity at day 60, and it came from recipient T cells and thymic progenitors that survived. Reported findings indicate that, about two months after transplant, alpha-beta T cells came from several hundred expanded clones, which were derived from non-depleted graft cells. Fresh T-cell production supplied most of the T-cell counts and diversity seen one year after transplant.

This clonotype showed up many times. Its target is unknown. The CDR3 has 15 amino acids. V was clipped by 5 bases and J by 2 bases; unmatched bases: 3. From germline, CDR1 is MGHRA and CDR2 YSYEKL. Unique molecular identifiers were used in preparing the TCRbeta library. In TCRdb, the PCR reads were re-called with MiXCR into one record per CDR3 protein. The profile covers about 180,000 distinct CDR3 sequences, with over 8.5% appearing a single time and around 13% taken by the ten largest. Material: PBMCs, obtained before TCRalphabeta/CD19-depleted stem cell transplant. The chain joins TRBV4-1 to TRBJ2-1; 10 bases match TRBD2. The source is a boy aged 2 to 10 with acute myeloid leukemia, due to receive a stem cell transplant. The CDR3 loop is CASSLLAGTYNEQFF. The DNA for the CDR3 is TGCGCCAGCAGCTTACTAGCGGGGACCTACAATGAGCAGTTCTTC.